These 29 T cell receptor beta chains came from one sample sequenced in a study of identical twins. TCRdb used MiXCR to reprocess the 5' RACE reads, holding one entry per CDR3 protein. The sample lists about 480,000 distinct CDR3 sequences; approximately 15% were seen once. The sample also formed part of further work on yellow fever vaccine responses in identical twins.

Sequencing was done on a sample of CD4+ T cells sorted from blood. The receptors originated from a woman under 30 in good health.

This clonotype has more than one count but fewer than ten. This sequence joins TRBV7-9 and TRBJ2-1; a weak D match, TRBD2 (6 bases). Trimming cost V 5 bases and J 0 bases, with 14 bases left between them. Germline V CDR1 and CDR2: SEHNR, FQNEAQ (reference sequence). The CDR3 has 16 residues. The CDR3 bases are TGTGCCAGCAGCCAAGGACTATCTCTCTCCTACAATGAGCAGTTCTTC. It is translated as CASSQGLSLSYNEQFF.

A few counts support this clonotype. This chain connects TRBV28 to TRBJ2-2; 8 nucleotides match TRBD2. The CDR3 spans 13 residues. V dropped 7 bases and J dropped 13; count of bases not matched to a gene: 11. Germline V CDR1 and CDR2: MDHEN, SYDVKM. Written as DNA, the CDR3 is TGTGCCAGCATCACCCCCGGGGGGGCCGGGCTGTTTTTT. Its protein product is CASITPGGAGLFF.

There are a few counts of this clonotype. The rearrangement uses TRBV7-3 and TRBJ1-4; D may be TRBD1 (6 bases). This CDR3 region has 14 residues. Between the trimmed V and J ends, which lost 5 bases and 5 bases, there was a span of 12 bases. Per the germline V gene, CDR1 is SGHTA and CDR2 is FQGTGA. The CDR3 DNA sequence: TGTGCCAGCAGCGCCACAGGGCGGAATGAAAAACTGTTTTTT. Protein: CASSATGRNEKLFF.

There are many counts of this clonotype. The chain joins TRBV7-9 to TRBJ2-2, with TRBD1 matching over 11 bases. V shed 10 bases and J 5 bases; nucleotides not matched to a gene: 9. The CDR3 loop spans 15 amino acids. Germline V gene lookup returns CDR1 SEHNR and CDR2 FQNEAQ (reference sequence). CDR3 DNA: TGTGCCAACATGATCGGGACAGGGGGTACCGGGGAGCTGTTTTTT. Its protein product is CANMIGTGGTGELFF.

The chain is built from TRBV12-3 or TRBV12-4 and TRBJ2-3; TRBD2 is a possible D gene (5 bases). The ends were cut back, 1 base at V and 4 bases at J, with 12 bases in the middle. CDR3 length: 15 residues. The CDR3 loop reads CASSLGAHGADTQYF. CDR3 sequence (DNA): TGTGCCAGCAGTTTAGGGGCTCACGGGGCAGATACGCAGTATTTT.

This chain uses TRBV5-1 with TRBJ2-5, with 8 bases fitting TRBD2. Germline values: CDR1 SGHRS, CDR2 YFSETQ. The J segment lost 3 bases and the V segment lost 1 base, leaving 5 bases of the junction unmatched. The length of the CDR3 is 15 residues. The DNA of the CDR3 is TGCGCCAGCAGCTTGTCGGGAGGGTGGGAAGAGACCCAGTACTTC. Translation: CASSLSGGWEETQYF.

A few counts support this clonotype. This CDR3 is CASSGIGEDTQYF. The DNA for the CDR3 is TGCGCCAGCAGCGGAATCGGGGAGGATACGCAGTATTTT. The V gene is TRBV5-1, the J gene TRBJ2-3; possible D gene TRBD2, 5 bases. With 4 bases removed from V and 6 bases from J, the gap between germline ends came to 12 bases. Germline CDR1 and CDR2: SGHRS and YFSETQ. The length of the CDR3 is 13 residues.

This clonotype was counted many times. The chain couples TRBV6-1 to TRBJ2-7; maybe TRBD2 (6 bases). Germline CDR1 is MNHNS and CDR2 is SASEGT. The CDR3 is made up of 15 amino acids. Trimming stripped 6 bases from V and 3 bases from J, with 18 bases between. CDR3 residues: CASSQNLAAGYEQYF. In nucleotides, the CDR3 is TGTGCCAGCAGCCAGAACTTAGCGGCAGGCTACGAGCAGTACTTC.

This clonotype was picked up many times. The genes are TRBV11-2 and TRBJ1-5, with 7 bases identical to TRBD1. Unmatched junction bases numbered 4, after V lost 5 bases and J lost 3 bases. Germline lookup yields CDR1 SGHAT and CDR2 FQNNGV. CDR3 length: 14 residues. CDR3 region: CASSNTGANQPQHF. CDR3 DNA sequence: TGTGCCAGCAGCAACACAGGGGCCAATCAGCCCCAGCATTTT.

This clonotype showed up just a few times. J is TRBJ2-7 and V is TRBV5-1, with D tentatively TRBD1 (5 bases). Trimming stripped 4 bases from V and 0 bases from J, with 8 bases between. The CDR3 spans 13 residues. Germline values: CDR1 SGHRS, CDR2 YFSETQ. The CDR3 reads CASSQTASYEQYF. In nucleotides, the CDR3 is TGCGCCAGCAGCCAGACAGCCTCCTACGAGCAGTACTTC. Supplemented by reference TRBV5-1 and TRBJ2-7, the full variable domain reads KAGVTQTPRYLIKTRGQQVTLSCSPISGHRSVSWYQQTPGQGLQFLFEYFSETQRNKGNFPGRFSGRQFSNSRSEMNVSTLELGDSALYLCASSQTASYEQYFGPGTRLTVT.

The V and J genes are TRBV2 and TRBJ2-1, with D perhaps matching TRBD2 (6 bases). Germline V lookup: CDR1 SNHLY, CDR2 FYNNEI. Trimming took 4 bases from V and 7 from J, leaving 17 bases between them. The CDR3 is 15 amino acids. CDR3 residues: CASSGVGRRGNEQFF. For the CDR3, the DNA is TGTGCCAGCAGTGGGGTCGGGAGAAGAGGTAATGAGCAGTTCTTC.

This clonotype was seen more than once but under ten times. CDR3: CASKSTVLTDTQYF. The CDR3 DNA sequence: TGTGCCAGCAAATCGACAGTCCTTACAGATACGCAGTATTTT. The genes are TRBV6-1 and TRBJ2-3; D might be TRBD1 (5 bases). The germline V and J ends were trimmed by 7 bases and 3 bases, with 14 bases remaining between them. This CDR3 contains 14 residues. Germline V lookup: CDR1 MNHNS, CDR2 SASEGT.

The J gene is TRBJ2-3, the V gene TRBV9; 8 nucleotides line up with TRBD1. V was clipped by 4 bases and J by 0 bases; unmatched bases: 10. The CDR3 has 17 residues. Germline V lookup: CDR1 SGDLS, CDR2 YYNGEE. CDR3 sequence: CASSYLTGGTSTDTQYF. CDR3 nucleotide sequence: TGTGCCAGCAGCTACCTTACAGGGGGTACTAGCACAGATACGCAGTATTTT.

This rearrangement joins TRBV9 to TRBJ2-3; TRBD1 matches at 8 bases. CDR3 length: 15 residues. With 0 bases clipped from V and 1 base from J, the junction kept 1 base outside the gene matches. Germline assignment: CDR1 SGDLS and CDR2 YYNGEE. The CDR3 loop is CASSVVDRGTDTQYF. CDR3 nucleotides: TGTGCCAGCAGCGTAGTGGACAGGGGCACAGATACGCAGTATTTT.

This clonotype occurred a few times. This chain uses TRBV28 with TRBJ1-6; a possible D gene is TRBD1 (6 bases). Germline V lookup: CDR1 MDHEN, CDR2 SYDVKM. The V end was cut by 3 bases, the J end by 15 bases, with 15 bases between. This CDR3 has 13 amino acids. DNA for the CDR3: TGTGCCAGCAGTTTCGGGGGCGGTCGGGTCCTCCACTTT. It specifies CASSFGGGRVLHF.

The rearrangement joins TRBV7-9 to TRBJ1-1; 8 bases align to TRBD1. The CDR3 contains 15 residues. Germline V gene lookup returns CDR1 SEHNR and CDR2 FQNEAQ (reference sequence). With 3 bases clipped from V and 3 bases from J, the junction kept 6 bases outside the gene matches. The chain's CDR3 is CASSFHQGAHTEAFF. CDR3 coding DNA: TGTGCCAGCAGCTTTCATCAGGGGGCGCACACTGAAGCTTTCTTT.

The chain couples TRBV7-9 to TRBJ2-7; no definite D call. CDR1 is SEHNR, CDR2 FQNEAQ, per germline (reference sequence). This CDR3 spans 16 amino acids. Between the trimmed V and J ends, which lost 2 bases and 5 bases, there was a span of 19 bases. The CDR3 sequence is CASSLRRTVGMNEQYF. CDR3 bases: TGTGCCAGCAGCTTACGCAGGACGGTAGGAATGAACGAGCAGTACTTC.

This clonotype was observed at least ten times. The CDR3 loop reads CASSLTGASSYEQYF. In DNA form, the CDR3 reads TGTGCCAGCAGTTTAACAGGGGCGAGCTCCTACGAGCAGTACTTC. This chain joins TRBV12-3 or TRBV12-4 and TRBJ2-7; TRBD1 matches at 7 bases. The CDR3 is made up of 15 amino acids. The J segment lost 0 bases and the V segment lost 2 bases, leaving 4 bases of the junction unmatched.

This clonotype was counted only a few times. The CDR3 DNA follows: TGCAGTGCTAGAGTCGGTCGGAGGGTAGTATTCAATGAGCAGTTCTTC. Translating gives CSARVGRRVVFNEQFF. This sequence joins TRBV20-1 and TRBJ2-1, with D possibly matching TRBD2 (6 bases). V was trimmed by 1 base and J by 6 bases, leaving 19 bases between them. This CDR3 has 16 residues. Germline V gives CDR1 DFQATT, CDR2 SNEGSKA (reference sequence).

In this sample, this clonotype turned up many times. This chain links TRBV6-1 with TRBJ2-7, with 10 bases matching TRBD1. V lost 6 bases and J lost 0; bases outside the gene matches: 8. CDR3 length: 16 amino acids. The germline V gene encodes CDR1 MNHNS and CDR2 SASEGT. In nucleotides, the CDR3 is TGTGCCAGCAGCCCGGACAGGGGGGGCAGCTCCTACGAGCAGTACTTC. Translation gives CASSPDRGGSSYEQYF.

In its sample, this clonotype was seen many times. DNA for the CDR3: TGTGCCACCAGCGGCGCACAGGACAGGGGAGGGACTGAAGCTTTCTTT. Its protein is CATSGAQDRGGTEAFF. The chain has TRBV15 and TRBJ1-1, with TRBD1 matching over 9 bases. The CDR3 covers 16 residues. Germline CDR1 and CDR2: LNHNV and YYDKDF (reference sequence). The V and J ends lost 5 bases and 5 bases, in that order; junction bases with no gene match: 12.

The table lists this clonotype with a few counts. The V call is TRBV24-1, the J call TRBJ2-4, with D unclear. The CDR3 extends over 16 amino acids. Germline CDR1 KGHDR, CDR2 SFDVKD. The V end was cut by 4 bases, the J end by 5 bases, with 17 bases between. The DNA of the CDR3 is TGTGCCACCAGTGACTCTGGTCGCGGCCCAGAAAACATTCAGTACTTC. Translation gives CATSDSGRGPENIQYF.

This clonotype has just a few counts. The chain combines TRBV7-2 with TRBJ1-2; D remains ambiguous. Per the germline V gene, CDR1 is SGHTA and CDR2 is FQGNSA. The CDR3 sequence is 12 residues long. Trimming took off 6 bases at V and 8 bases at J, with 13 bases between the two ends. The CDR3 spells CASRPIPRGYTF. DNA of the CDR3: TGTGCCAGCAGGCCTATCCCGAGGGGCTACACCTTC.

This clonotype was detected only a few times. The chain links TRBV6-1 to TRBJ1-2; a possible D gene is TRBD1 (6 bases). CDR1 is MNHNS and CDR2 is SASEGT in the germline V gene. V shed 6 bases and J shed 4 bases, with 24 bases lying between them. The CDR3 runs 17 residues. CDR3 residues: CASSHRAGTPKFYGYTF. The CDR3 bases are TGTGCCAGCAGCCATCGGGCCGGGACACCCAAGTTCTATGGCTACACCTTC.

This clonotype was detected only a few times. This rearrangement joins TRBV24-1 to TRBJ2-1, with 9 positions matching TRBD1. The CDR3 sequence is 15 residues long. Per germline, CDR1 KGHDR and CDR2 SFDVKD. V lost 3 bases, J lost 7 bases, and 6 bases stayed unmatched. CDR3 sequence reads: CATSDPGTGKNEQFF. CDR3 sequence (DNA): TGTGCCACCAGTGATCCCGGGACAGGGAAGAATGAGCAGTTCTTC.

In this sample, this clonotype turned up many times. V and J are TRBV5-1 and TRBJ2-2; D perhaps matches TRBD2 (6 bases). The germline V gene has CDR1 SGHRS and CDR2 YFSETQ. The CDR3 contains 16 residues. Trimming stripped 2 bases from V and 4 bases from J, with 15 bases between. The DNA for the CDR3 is TGCGCCAGCAGCTTAGGTCCCTCCGGGGGCACCGGGGAGCTGTTTTTT. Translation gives CASSLGPSGGTGELFF.

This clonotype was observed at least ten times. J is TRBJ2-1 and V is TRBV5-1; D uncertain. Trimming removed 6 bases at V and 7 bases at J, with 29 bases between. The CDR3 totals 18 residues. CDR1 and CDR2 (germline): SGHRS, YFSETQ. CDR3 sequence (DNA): TGCGCCAGCAATGCCCATGACGTCGGGCCACCGACTTGGAATGAGCAGTTCTTC. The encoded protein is CASNAHDVGPPTWNEQFF.

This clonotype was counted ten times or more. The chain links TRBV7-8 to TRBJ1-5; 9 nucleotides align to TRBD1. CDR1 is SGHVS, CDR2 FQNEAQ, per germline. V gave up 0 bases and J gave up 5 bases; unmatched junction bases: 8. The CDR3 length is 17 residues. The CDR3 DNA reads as TGTGCCAGCAGCTTAGCTGTGGGGACAGGGACCGATCAGCCCCAGCATTTT. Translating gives CASSLAVGTGTDQPQHF.

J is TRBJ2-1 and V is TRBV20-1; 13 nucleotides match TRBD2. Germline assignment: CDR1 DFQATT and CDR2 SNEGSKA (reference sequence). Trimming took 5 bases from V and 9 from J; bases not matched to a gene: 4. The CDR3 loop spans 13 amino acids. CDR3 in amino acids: CSAGLAGVFEQFF. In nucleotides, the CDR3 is TGCAGTGCTGGACTAGCGGGAGTTTTTGAGCAGTTCTTC.